The 29 T cell receptor beta chains given below trace back to one sample, sequenced in a study of T cell responses to AZD1222 COVID-19 vaccine. Sequencing used immunoSEQ multiplex PCR; TCRdb keeps in-frame clones, though not all of them. The sample lists about 150,000 clones, around 87% occurring once. Source: peripheral blood, taken on day 0 of AZD1222 vaccination. These receptors were collected from an adult in good health.

Only a few counts were recorded for this clone. The chain employs TRBV11-2 and TRBJ2-5; D gene uncertain. The V gene lost 4 bases and the J gene lost 5 bases, with 14 bases spanning the gap. The CDR3 is made up of 14 amino acids. From germline, CDR1 is SGHAT and CDR2 FQNNGV. The CDR3 is CASSSRRGWETQYF. The DNA of the CDR3 is TGTGCCAGCAGCTCGAGGCGCGGATGGGAGACCCAGTACTTC.

The V and J genes are TRBV19 and TRBJ1-5; 7 bases agree with TRBD1. The CDR3 is made up of 16 amino acids. The J segment lost 1 base and the V segment lost 7 bases, leaving 10 bases of the junction unmatched. CDR1 LNHDA and CDR2 SQIVND come from the germline V gene (reference sequence). This CDR3 is CASTSRQGLSNQPQHF. The CDR3 region has the DNA TGTGCCAGTACCTCTAGACAGGGACTGAGCAATCAGCCCCAGCATTTT.

In this sample, this clone turned up once. The rearrangement uses TRBV2 and TRBJ2-7; D unresolved. The CDR3 has 13 residues. Trimming removed 1 base from V and 7 bases from J, with 11 bases in between. Germline V lookup: CDR1 SNHLY, CDR2 FYNNEI. The CDR3 region has the DNA TGTGCCAGCAGTGAAGAGAGGTTGGGGGAGCAGTACTTC. This gives the protein CASSEERLGEQYF.

The V call is TRBV2, the J call TRBJ1-6; D remains ambiguous. Germline-derived CDR1 and CDR2 are SNHLY and FYNNEI. The V end was cut by 8 bases, the J end by 8 bases, with 10 bases between. CDR3 length: 12 residues. The CDR3 DNA follows: TGTGCCAGCGCAGACCCCGATTCACCCCTCCACTTT. Translation: CASADPDSPLHF.

The chain links TRBV15 to TRBJ1-4; TRBD1 matches at 7 bases. The V gene's germline CDR1 is LNHNV and CDR2 YYDKDF (reference sequence). This CDR3 is 15 amino acids long. V lost 0 bases to trimming and J lost 8 bases; unmatched junction nucleotides: 6. CDR3 residues: CATSRDPTGEEKLFF. The CDR3, as DNA: TGTGCCACCAGCAGAGATCCCACAGGGGAGGAAAAACTGTTTTTT.

The gene calls are TRBV7-8 and TRBJ1-3; no clear D. The CDR3 has 14 residues. Germline values: CDR1 SGHVS, CDR2 FQNEAQ. The germline V and J ends were trimmed by 1 base and 2 bases, with 6 bases remaining between them. The CDR3 coding sequence is TGTGCCAGCAGCTTAGTGACTCCTGGAAACACCATATATTTT. It codes for CASSLVTPGNTIYF.

This chain joins TRBV5-5 and TRBJ2-1; D not certain. Trimming shortened V by 4 bases and J by 8 bases, and 16 bases separated the two germline ends. Looked up from germline, CDR1 is SGHKS and CDR2 is YYEKEE (reference sequence). CDR3 length: 14 amino acids. The CDR3 DNA sequence: TGTGCCAGCAGCCCGCGTACGACAAAGTATGAGCAGTTCTTC. Encoded protein: CASSPRTTKYEQFF. Using reference TRBV5-5 and TRBJ2-1 for the parts outside the CDR3, the full variable domain is DAGVTQSPTHLIKTRGQQVTLRCSPISGHKSVSWYQQVLGQGPQFIFQYYEKEERGRGNFPDRFSARQFPNYSSELNVNALLLGDSALYLCASSPRTTKYEQFFGPGTRLTVL.

This chain links TRBV10-3 with TRBJ2-7, with D perhaps being TRBD1 or TRBD2 (6 bases each). Germline CDR1 is ENHRY and CDR2 is SYGVKD. The CDR3 totals 14 residues. Trimming shortened V by 2 bases and J by 6 bases, and 14 bases separated the two germline ends. CDR3 nucleotides: TGTGCCATCAGTGAGAGGGGGGCAAGGTCCGAGCAGTACTTC. It encodes CAISERGARSEQYF.

The chain is built from TRBV19 and TRBJ1-4; no clear D. Germline values: CDR1 LNHDA, CDR2 SQIVND (reference sequence). CDR3 length: 14 residues. Trimming pared 5 bases from V and 0 bases from J, leaving 7 bases between. CDR3: CASSAISTNEKLFF. The CDR3, as DNA: TGTGCCAGTAGTGCGATTTCAACTAATGAAAAACTGTTTTTT. The whole variable domain, remainder taken from reference TRBV19 and TRBJ1-4, is DGGITQSPKYLFRKEGQNVTLSCEQNLNHDAMYWYRQDPGQGLRLIYYSQIVNDFQKGDIAEGYSVSREKKESFPLTVTSAQKNPTAFYLCASSAISTNEKLFFGSGTQLSVL.

The rearrangement links TRBV10-1 to TRBJ2-7; 11 bases fit TRBD2. The CDR3 sequence is 15 residues long. CDR1 WNHNN and CDR2 SYGVQD come from the germline V gene (reference sequence). CDR3 nucleotide sequence: TGCGTCGCGGCGGCTAGCGGGAGGCGGGACTACGAGCAGTACTTC. The encoded protein is CVAAASGRRDYEQYF.

The V call is TRBV9, the J call TRBJ1-1; tentatively, D is TRBD1 (5 bases). CDR1 is SGDLS, CDR2 YYNGEE, per germline. The CDR3 length is 14 residues. Trimming removed 0 bases at V and 10 bases at J, with 16 bases between. CDR3 bases: TGTGCCAGCAGCGTAGAATCGCTGGGGGTAGGAGCTTTCTTT. It is translated as CASSVESLGVGAFF.

This chain connects TRBV27 to TRBJ2-7; tentatively, D is TRBD1 (5 bases). Deletions cut 2 bases from V and 2 bases from J, with 7 bases between. This CDR3 has 13 residues. Germline loops: CDR1 MNHEY, CDR2 SMNVEV (reference sequence). The CDR3 nucleotides read TGTGCCAGCAGTTTACAGGGCCCCTACGAGCAGTACTTC. Translation: CASSLQGPYEQYF.

The genes are TRBV5-1 and TRBJ1-1; D call uncertain. The ends were cut back, 0 bases at V and 0 bases at J, with 9 bases in the middle. This CDR3 comprises 15 residues. Germline CDR1 and CDR2: SGHRS and YFSETQ. DNA of the CDR3: TGCGCCAGCAGCTTGGATGTTGGGGTGAACACTGAAGCTTTCTTT. It translates to CASSLDVGVNTEAFF.

This clone turned up a few times. This chain connects TRBV10-1 to TRBJ2-1; perhaps TRBD1 as D (5 bases). V lost 1 base to trimming and J lost 10 bases, with 17 bases between them. Germline CDR1 and CDR2: WNHNN and SYGVQD (reference sequence). The CDR3 spans 15 residues. The CDR3 sequence is CASSEWGGSIDEQFF. Written as DNA, the CDR3 is TGCGCCAGCAGTGAGTGGGGCGGTAGCATCGACGAGCAGTTCTTC.

This rearrangement joins TRBV30 to TRBJ1-5; D is unresolved. The CDR3 totals 12 residues. Per the germline V gene, CDR1 is GTSNPN and CDR2 is SVGIG (reference sequence). Between the trimmed V and J ends, which lost 2 bases and 9 bases, there was a span of 11 bases. CDR3 in amino acids: CAWSPRGRPQHF. The CDR3, as DNA: TGTGCCTGGAGTCCCCGGGGAAGGCCCCAGCATTTT.

The chain is built from TRBV29-1 and TRBJ1-4; TRBD1 aligns across 8 bases. V gave up 7 bases and J gave up 2 bases; unmatched junction bases: 9. CDR1 and CDR2 from the germline V gene are SQVTM and ANQGSEA. This CDR3 comprises 15 residues. CDR3 loop: CSASRTGTTNEKLFF. The CDR3 region has the DNA TGCAGCGCATCGCGGACAGGGACCACTAATGAAAAACTGTTTTTT.

This clone has just one count. The V and J genes are TRBV5-8 and TRBJ1-5, with D perhaps TRBD1 (5 bases). Between the trimmed V and J ends, which lost 5 bases and 5 bases, there was a span of 17 bases. This CDR3 is 15 amino acids long. Germline CDR1 reads SGHTS; CDR2 reads YDEGEE. The CDR3 region is CASRPGQGIYQPQHF. The CDR3 region has the DNA TGTGCCAGCAGGCCGGGGCAGGGTATTTATCAGCCCCAGCATTTT.

The genes are TRBV30 and TRBJ1-5, with a tentative D call TRBD1 (6 bases). Trimming pared 3 bases from V and 2 bases from J, leaving 8 bases between. Germline V gene data show CDR1 as GTSNPN and CDR2 as SVGIG (reference sequence). The CDR3 is made up of 13 amino acids. The CDR3 loop reads CAWSRQGNQPQHF. CDR3 DNA sequence: TGTGCCTGGAGCCGACAGGGCAATCAGCCCCAGCATTTT.

This clone appeared a single time. The rearrangement uses TRBV2 and TRBJ2-7; maybe TRBD2 (5 bases). The length of the CDR3 is 12 residues. Deletions cut 5 bases from V and 1 base from J, with 6 bases between. Looked up from germline, CDR1 is SNHLY and CDR2 is FYNNEI. CDR3 DNA sequence: TGTGCCAGCAGTAGACTATCCTACGAGCAGTACTTC. It yields the protein CASSRLSYEQYF.

The rearrangement joins TRBV2 to TRBJ1-2; tentatively, D is TRBD1 (5 bases). Trimming removed 6 bases from V and 3 bases from J, with 11 bases in between. The CDR3 is 13 residues long. Germline loops: CDR1 SNHLY, CDR2 FYNNEI. The DNA for the CDR3 is TGTGCCAGCAGACGGGGGTTTTACTATGGCTACACCTTC. Amino acids: CASRRGFYYGYTF. The variable domain in full, completed from reference TRBV2 and TRBJ1-2, reads EPEVTQTPSHQVTQMGQEVILRCVPISNHLYFYWYRQILGQKVEFLVSFYNNEISEKSEIFDDQFSVERPDGSNFTLKIRSTKLEDSAMYFCASRRGFYYGYTFGSGTRLTVV.

This clone has only one observation. The V call is TRBV6-5, the J call TRBJ1-3; 9 nucleotides line up with TRBD1. Per the germline V gene, CDR1 is MNHEY and CDR2 is SVGAGI. The CDR3 loop spans 15 amino acids. J gave up 0 bases and V 6 bases, and 3 bases lay outside the gene matches. The CDR3 here is CASSETGGSGNTIYF. The CDR3 DNA sequence: TGTGCCAGCAGCGAGACAGGGGGCTCTGGAAACACCATATATTTT.

Only one count was recorded for this clone. The chain is built from TRBV9 and TRBJ1-3; D unresolved. Germline lookup yields CDR1 SGDLS and CDR2 YYNGEE. The V end lost 0 bases, the J end lost 8 bases, and 6 bases lay between the germline ends. The CDR3 is made up of 12 amino acids. The CDR3 here is CASSVEADTIYF. DNA of the CDR3: TGTGCCAGCAGCGTAGAGGCAGACACCATATATTTT. Variable domain in full (rest from reference TRBV9 and TRBJ1-3): DSGVTQTPKHLITATGQRVTLRCSPRSGDLSVYWYQQSLDQGLQFLIQYYNGEERAKGNILERFSAQQFPDLHSELNLSSLELGDSALYFCASSVEADTIYFGEGSWLTVV.

In nucleotides, the CDR3 is TGTGCCAGCAGTTCTCGCTATGGCTACACCTTC. As protein: CASSSRYGYTF. The chain combines TRBV28 with TRBJ1-2; D is unclear. The CDR3 has 11 amino acids. Trimming pared 4 bases from V and 4 bases from J, leaving 4 bases between. Germline lookup yields CDR1 MDHEN and CDR2 SYDVKM.

The V gene is TRBV6-2 or TRBV6-3, the J gene TRBJ1-2; 12 nucleotides align to TRBD1. CDR1 is MNHEY, CDR2 SVGEGT, per germline. The ends lost 2 bases at V and 7 bases at J; junction bases unmatched: 5. The CDR3 is made up of 15 amino acids. CDR3 in DNA: TGTGCCAGCAGTTACGCCGGGACAGGGGGCCCTGGCTACACCTTC. It yields the protein CASSYAGTGGPGYTF.

The chain recombines TRBV5-1 with TRBJ1-1, with D uncertain. V shed 0 bases and J shed 1 base, with 13 bases lying between them. Germline values: CDR1 SGHRS, CDR2 YFSETQ. The CDR3 is 16 amino acids. The CDR3 sequence: CASSLDGLTRNTEAFF. DNA for the CDR3: TGCGCCAGCAGCTTGGATGGTCTCACTAGGAACACTGAAGCTTTCTTT.

The chain links TRBV7-2 to TRBJ2-1, with D perhaps TRBD1 (6 bases). V was trimmed by 5 bases and J by 12 bases, leaving 17 bases between them. Germline assignment: CDR1 SGHTA and CDR2 FQGNSA. This CDR3 region has 13 residues. CDR3 sequence reads: CASSIWTVRSQFF. The CDR3 DNA sequence: TGTGCCAGCAGCATCTGGACAGTACGTTCGCAGTTCTTC. The entire variable domain, with the rest obtained from reference TRBV7-2 and TRBJ2-1, is as follows: GAGVSQSPSNKVTEKGKDVELRCDPISGHTALYWYRQSLGQGLEFLIYFQGNSAPDKSGLPSDRFSAERTGGSVSTLTIQRTQQEDSAVYLCASSIWTVRSQFFGPGTRLTVL.

The chain uses TRBV11-2 and TRBJ2-1; 12 positions match TRBD2. The CDR3 spans 15 residues. Germline CDR1 and CDR2: SGHAT and FQNNGV. V lost 2 bases, J lost 7 bases, and 3 bases stayed unmatched. The CDR3 region has the DNA TGTGCCAGCAGCTTACGGACTAGCGGGACTAATGAGCAGTTCTTC. Translation gives CASSLRTSGTNEQFF.

This chain connects TRBV7-3 to TRBJ1-6; D perhaps matches TRBD1 (5 bases). Deletions cut 5 bases from V and 3 bases from J, with 11 bases between. The CDR3 extends over 15 amino acids. Germline V gene lookup returns CDR1 SGHTA and CDR2 FQGTGA. CDR3 in DNA: TGTGCCAGCAGCCGGGACCCTCTCTATAATTCACCCCTCCACTTT. Translated: CASSRDPLYNSPLHF.

The chain couples TRBV5-6 to TRBJ1-1; D remains ambiguous. The CDR3 spans 13 residues. Per the germline V gene, CDR1 is SGHDT and CDR2 is YYEEEE. V was clipped by 2 bases and J by 0 bases, with 5 bases between them. CDR3 in amino acids: CASSFFMNTEAFF. The CDR3, as DNA: TGTGCCAGCAGCTTTTTTATGAACACTGAAGCTTTCTTT.